These 27 T cell receptor beta chains share one sample of origin, sequenced in a study of blood T cell repertoires in COVID-19. Repertoires were generated with immunoSEQ multiplex PCR, while TCRdb's copy carries only in-frame clones and drops some. The sample holds about 250,000 clones; approximately 90% are singletons and the top ten take roughly 15%. Sample: PBMCs or T cells enriched from blood (not recorded which). All receptors derive from a man aged 18 to 30 who had recovered from COVID-19.

This chain links TRBV29-1 with TRBJ1-1; weak D call: TRBD1 (6 bases). Germline V gene lookup returns CDR1 SQVTM and CDR2 ANQGSEA. The CDR3 spans 11 residues. V lost 4 bases and J 10 bases, leaving 13 bases between the germline ends. As DNA, the CDR3 is TGCAGCGTTGGAGATACAGGGTTAGCTTTCTTT. This sequence encodes CSVGDTGLAFF.

The rearrangement joins TRBV27 to TRBJ2-3, with a possible D match to TRBD2 (5 bases). V lost 5 bases and J 0 bases, leaving 15 bases between the germline ends. CDR1 MNHEY and CDR2 SMNVEV come from the germline V gene (reference sequence). This CDR3 is built from 16 residues. Here the CDR3 reads CASSLLGSVSTDTQYF. The CDR3 bases are TGTGCCAGCAGTCTCCTGGGTAGCGTAAGCACAGATACGCAGTATTTT.

The chain carries TRBV5-1 and TRBJ1-1; no definite D call. This CDR3 has 16 residues. Trimming took off 0 bases at V and 3 bases at J, with 15 bases between the two ends. Per germline, CDR1 SGHRS and CDR2 YFSETQ. CDR3 nucleotide sequence: TGCGCCAGCAGCTTGGGTCGGGGTCTTACGGACACTGAAGCTTTCTTT. It translates to CASSLGRGLTDTEAFF.

V is TRBV30 and J is TRBJ1-2; 7 bases fit TRBD1. V dropped 8 bases and J dropped 6; count of bases not matched to a gene: 6. This CDR3 is built from 11 residues. Germline V gene sequence: CDR1 GTSNPN, CDR2 SVGIG (reference sequence). The CDR3 is CANQGTDGYTF. In DNA form, the CDR3 reads TGTGCCAACCAAGGGACAGATGGCTACACCTTC.

The chain has TRBV5-1 and TRBJ1-6; 7 bases are shared with TRBD1. Germline CDR1 reads SGHRS; CDR2 reads YFSETQ. Trimming took 2 bases from V and 9 from J; bases not matched to a gene: 8. The CDR3 contains 15 residues. The CDR3 sequence: CASSLRQGTVSPLHF. CDR3 nucleotides: TGCGCCAGCAGCTTAAGACAGGGAACGGTTTCACCCCTCCACTTT.

V and J are TRBV27 and TRBJ2-1; 12 bases fit TRBD2. The CDR3 totals 15 residues. V dropped 3 bases and J dropped 4; count of bases not matched to a gene: 1. Germline CDR1 MNHEY, CDR2 SMNVEV (reference sequence). The CDR3 reads CASSFGLAGYNEQFF. CDR3 nucleotide sequence: TGTGCCAGCAGTTTCGGACTAGCGGGATACAATGAGCAGTTCTTC.

This sequence joins TRBV2 and TRBJ2-7; perhaps TRBD1 as D (5 bases). Deletions cut 7 bases from V and 2 bases from J, with 15 bases between. This CDR3 has 14 residues. Germline V gene data show CDR1 as SNHLY and CDR2 as FYNNEI. CDR3 sequence reads: CASIREPLTYEQYF. Here the CDR3 DNA reads TGTGCCAGCATCAGGGAACCGTTAACCTACGAGCAGTACTTC. The whole variable domain, filled in from reference TRBV2 and TRBJ2-7, reads EPEVTQTPSHQVTQMGQEVILRCVPISNHLYFYWYRQILGQKVEFLVSFYNNEISEKSEIFDDQFSVERPDGSNFTLKIRSTKLEDSAMYFCASIREPLTYEQYFGPGTRLTVT.

The chain joins TRBV24-1 to TRBJ2-5; 10 bases align to TRBD1. Germline CDR1 reads KGHDR; CDR2 reads SFDVKD. CDR3 length: 15 amino acids. With V trimmed by 7 bases and J by 3 bases, 7 bases remained unmatched. CDR3 sequence reads: CATSDGTGEEETQYF. CDR3 nucleotides: TGTGCCACCAGCGATGGGACAGGGGAGGAAGAGACCCAGTACTTC.

The chain joins TRBV5-5 to TRBJ1-2; tentatively, D is TRBD1 (5 bases). The CDR3 is 14 amino acids. The germline V gene encodes CDR1 SGHKS and CDR2 YYEKEE (reference sequence). The V and J ends lost 0 bases and 2 bases respectively, with 8 bases between them. The CDR3 DNA reads as TGTGCCAGCAGCTTGGTGACAGACAACTATGGCTACACCTTC. Translation gives CASSLVTDNYGYTF.

V is TRBV4-1 and J is TRBJ1-5; the match to TRBD1 covers 10 bases. Germline assignment: CDR1 MGHRA and CDR2 YSYEKL. The V gene end was trimmed by 4 bases and the J gene end by 7 bases; junction bases not matched to a gene: 13. The CDR3 runs 17 residues. For the CDR3, the DNA is TGCGCCAGCAGCCCCACGATTCCGGGACAGGGGAGGCAGCCCCAGCATTTT. This codes for CASSPTIPGQGRQPQHF.

This chain connects TRBV6-4 to TRBJ1-1; the D gene is possibly TRBD1 (6 bases). Germline V lookup: CDR1 MRHNA, CDR2 SNTAGT. Trimming stripped 6 bases from V and 3 bases from J, with 11 bases between. This CDR3 has 13 amino acids. The CDR3 DNA reads TGTGCCAGCAGGGATCAGGGGTACACTGAAGCTTTCTTT. Translating it yields CASRDQGYTEAFF.

V usage is TRBV10-3 and J usage is TRBJ1-5; TRBD1 is a possible D gene (5 bases). The germline CDR1 and CDR2 sequences are ENHRY and SYGVKD. V was shortened by 11 bases and J by 0 bases, with 8 bases between the two germline ends. The CDR3 loop spans 12 amino acids. The CDR3 protein is CASTDSNQPQHF. CDR3 nucleotides: TGTGCCTCGACAGATAGCAATCAGCCCCAGCATTTT.

This clone was observed at least ten times. This chain joins TRBV7-2 and TRBJ2-4; 8 nucleotides line up with TRBD2. The CDR3 totals 15 residues. Trimming took 6 bases from V and 2 from J; bases not matched to a gene: 6. From germline, CDR1 is SGHTA and CDR2 FQGNSA. The CDR3 DNA reads TGTGCCAGCAGAAGTAGCGGGACCCCCAAAAACATTCAGTACTTC. This translates into CASRSSGTPKNIQYF.

The chain uses TRBV6-4 and TRBJ1-5, with D possibly being TRBD1 (5 bases). Germline V CDR1 and CDR2: MRHNA, SNTAGT. V was pared by 3 bases and J by 2 bases, with 11 bases between. The length of the CDR3 is 15 residues. The CDR3 region has the DNA TGTGCCAGCAGTGAACGGGGGAAGGGCAATCAGCCCCAGCATTTT. Its translation is CASSERGKGNQPQHF.

V and J are TRBV6-5 and TRBJ2-7; the D gene is possibly TRBD1 (6 bases). This CDR3 contains 16 residues. V gave up 0 bases and J gave up 1 base, with 13 bases separating them. Germline-derived CDR1 and CDR2 are MNHEY and SVGAGI. The CDR3: CASSYSTGPVSYEQYF. DNA of the CDR3: TGTGCCAGCAGTTACTCGACAGGCCCGGTGTCCTACGAGCAGTACTTC.

This chain joins TRBV28 and TRBJ1-2, with 8 bases fitting TRBD1. Germline CDR1 reads MDHEN; CDR2 reads SYDVKM. Unmatched junction bases numbered 10, after V lost 5 bases and J lost 8 bases. This CDR3 spans 14 amino acids. The CDR3 DNA follows: TGTGCCAGCAGTCTAGGGACACAGGGGGGCGGCTACACCTTC. It encodes CASSLGTQGGGYTF.

V usage is TRBV21-1 and J usage is TRBJ1-4. TRBV21-1 is recorded as a pseudogene. CDR3 length: 15 residues. CDR3 DNA: TGTGCCAGCAGCACCCCGGGACTCCGTGGTGAAAAACTGTTTTTT. Translated, it gives CASSTPGLRGEKLFF.

This chain connects TRBV10-3 to TRBJ1-2; D not certain. V lost 0 bases to trimming and J lost 2 bases, with 4 bases between them. This CDR3 spans 13 amino acids. CDR1 is ENHRY and CDR2 is SYGVKD in the germline V gene. The CDR3 DNA sequence: TGTGCCATCAGTGAGTCGAGAAACTATGGCTACACCTTC. Protein product: CAISESRNYGYTF.

This chain connects TRBV7-9 to TRBJ2-4; a weak D match, TRBD1 (6 bases). The CDR3 is 13 amino acids. Germline CDR1 SEHNR, CDR2 FQNEAQ (reference sequence). V gave up 5 bases and J gave up 9 bases, with 14 bases separating them. As DNA, the CDR3 is TGTGCCAGCAGCCCTACAGGGTCCGGCATTCAGTACTTC. Translated: CASSPTGSGIQYF.

The gene calls are TRBV28 and TRBJ1-5; D may be TRBD1 (5 bases). This CDR3 has 16 residues. Per the germline V gene, CDR1 is MDHEN and CDR2 is SYDVKM. Trimming took off 4 bases at V and 6 bases at J, with 19 bases between the two ends. The CDR3 nucleotides are TGTGCCAGCAGTTCTCCGGGACGGGGGTACGTTCAGCCCCAGCATTTT. It translates to CASSSPGRGYVQPQHF.

V usage is TRBV13 and J usage is TRBJ2-7; D gene unclear. CDR1 PRHDT and CDR2 FYEKMQ come from the germline V gene (reference sequence). The CDR3 covers 12 residues. Trimming cost V 5 bases and J 2 bases, with 7 bases left between them. The CDR3: CASSLAAYEQYF. The CDR3, as DNA: TGTGCCAGCAGCCTGGCGGCCTACGAGCAGTACTTC.

The chain links TRBV28 to TRBJ2-7; TRBD1 might be the D (6 bases). The V gene lost 6 bases and the J gene lost 0 bases, with 21 bases spanning the gap. CDR1 MDHEN and CDR2 SYDVKM come from the germline V gene. The CDR3 sequence is 17 residues long. This chain's CDR3 is CASSPIGQGQASYEQYF. CDR3 in DNA: TGTGCCAGCAGCCCTATAGGGCAGGGGCAAGCCTCCTACGAGCAGTACTTC.

Written as DNA, the CDR3 is TGTGCCAGTAGTCTCTCCTACAATGAGCAGTTCTTC. Amino acid sequence: CASSLSYNEQFF. The chain has TRBV19 and TRBJ2-1; unclear D gene. The V gene lost 5 bases and the J gene lost 0 bases, with 2 bases spanning the gap. Germline V gene lookup returns CDR1 LNHDA and CDR2 SQIVND (reference sequence). The CDR3 runs to 12 residues. Variable domain in full (rest from reference TRBV19 and TRBJ2-1): DGGITQSPKYLFRKEGQNVTLSCEQNLNHDAMYWYRQDPGQGLRLIYYSQIVNDFQKGDIAEGYSVSREKKESFPLTVTSAQKNPTAFYLCASSLSYNEQFFGPGTRLTVL.

This clone was counted a single time. The genes are TRBV18 and TRBJ2-3; weak D call: TRBD1 (5 bases). V was clipped by 2 bases and J by 0 bases, with 9 bases between them. The CDR3 runs to 15 residues. CDR1 KGHSH and CDR2 LQKENI come from the germline V gene. CDR3 amino acids: CASSPLTDSTDTQYF. The CDR3 coding sequence is TGTGCCAGCTCACCATTGACAGACAGCACAGATACGCAGTATTTT. Drawing the rest from reference TRBV18 and TRBJ2-3, the complete variable domain is NAGVMQNPRHLVRRRGQEARLRCSPMKGHSHVYWYRQLPEEGLKFMVYLQKENIIDESGMPKERFSAEFPKEGPSILRIQQVVRGDSAAYFCASSPLTDSTDTQYFGPGTRLTVL.

The chain uses TRBV28 and TRBJ1-1; a weak D match, TRBD1 (6 bases). CDR3 length: 14 amino acids. V shed 6 bases and J shed 4 bases, with 15 bases lying between them. Germline CDR1 reads MDHEN; CDR2 reads SYDVKM. CDR3 amino acids: CASSLGGAGTEAFF. CDR3 nucleotides: TGTGCCAGCAGCCTAGGGGGGGCGGGCACTGAAGCTTTCTTT.

The CDR3 sequence is CASSAGDRGRIDTQYF. The CDR3 DNA is TGTGCCAGCAGCGCCGGGGACAGGGGGCGTATAGATACGCAGTATTTT. The chain recombines TRBV11-2 with TRBJ2-3, with 12 bases fitting TRBD1. The CDR3 spans 16 residues. Germline CDR1 reads SGHAT; CDR2 reads FQNNGV. V gave up 5 bases and J gave up 5 bases; unmatched junction bases: 8.

The V call is TRBV9, the J call TRBJ1-4, with D maybe TRBD1 (6 bases). Trimming pared 4 bases from V and 3 bases from J, leaving 10 bases between. CDR3 size: 14 residues. Germline V gives CDR1 SGDLS, CDR2 YYNGEE. The CDR3, as DNA: TGTGCCAGCAGCTTCAGGGGTTCTAATGAAAAACTGTTTTTT. The encoded protein is CASSFRGSNEKLFF.